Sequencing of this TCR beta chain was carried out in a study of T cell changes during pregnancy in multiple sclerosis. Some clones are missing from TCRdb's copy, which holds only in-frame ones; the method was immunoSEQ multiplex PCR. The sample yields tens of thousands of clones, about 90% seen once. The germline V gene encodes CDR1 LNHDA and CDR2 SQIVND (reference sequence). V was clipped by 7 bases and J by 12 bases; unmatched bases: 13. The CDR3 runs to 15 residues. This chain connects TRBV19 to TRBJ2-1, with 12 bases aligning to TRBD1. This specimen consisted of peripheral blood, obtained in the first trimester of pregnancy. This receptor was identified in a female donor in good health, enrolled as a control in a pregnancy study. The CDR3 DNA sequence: TGTGCCAGTACCTCACGGGACAGGGGGCGTCCGTCGCAGTTCTTC. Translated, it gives CASTSRDRGRPSQFF. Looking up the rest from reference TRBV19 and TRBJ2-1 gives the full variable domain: DGGITQSPKYLFRKEGQNVTLSCEQNLNHDAMYWYRQDPGQGLRLIYYSQIVNDFQKGDIAEGYSVSREKKESFPLTVTSAQKNPTAFYLCASTSRDRGRPSQFFGPGTRLTVL.